This T cell receptor (beta chain) was captured in a study of T cell changes during pregnancy in multiple sclerosis. The germline V gene encodes CDR1 SGHRS and CDR2 YFSETQ. V trimming: 3 bases; J trimming: 3 bases; junction bases outside the gene matches: 5. This CDR3 has 15 residues. Here immunoSEQ multiplex PCR was the method, and the copy in TCRdb shows in-frame clones only, minus some. The sample includes 64,000 or so clones, around 96% of them seen just once. This specimen was CD8+ T cells from peripheral blood mononuclear cells, taken after pregnancy. The chain has TRBV5-1 and TRBJ2-2; 7 bases align to TRBD1. This sequence was found in a female donor with multiple sclerosis, enrolled in a pregnancy study. CDR3 coding DNA: TGCGCCAGCAGCTCGACAGGGCCGTACACCGGGGAGCTGTTTTTT. Encoded protein: CASSSTGPYTGELFF.